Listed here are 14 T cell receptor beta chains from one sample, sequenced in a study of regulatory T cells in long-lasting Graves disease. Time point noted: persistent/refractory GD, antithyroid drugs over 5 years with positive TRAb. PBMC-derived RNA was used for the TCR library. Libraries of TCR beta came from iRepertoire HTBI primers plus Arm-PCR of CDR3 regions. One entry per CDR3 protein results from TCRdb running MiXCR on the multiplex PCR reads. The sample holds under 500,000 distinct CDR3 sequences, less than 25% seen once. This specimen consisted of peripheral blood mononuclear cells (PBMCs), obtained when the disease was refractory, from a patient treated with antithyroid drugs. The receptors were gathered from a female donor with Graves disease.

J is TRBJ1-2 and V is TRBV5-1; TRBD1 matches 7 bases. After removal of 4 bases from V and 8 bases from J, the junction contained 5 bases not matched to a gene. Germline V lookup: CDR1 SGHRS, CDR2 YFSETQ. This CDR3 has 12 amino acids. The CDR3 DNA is TGCGCCAGCAGCCCGACAGGGAGAGGCTACACCTTC. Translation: CASSPTGRGYTF. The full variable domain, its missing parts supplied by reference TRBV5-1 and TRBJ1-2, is KAGVTQTPRYLIKTRGQQVTLSCSPISGHRSVSWYQQTPGQGLQFLFEYFSETQRNKGNFPGRFSGRQFSNSRSEMNVSTLELGDSALYLCASSPTGRGYTFGSGTRLTVV.

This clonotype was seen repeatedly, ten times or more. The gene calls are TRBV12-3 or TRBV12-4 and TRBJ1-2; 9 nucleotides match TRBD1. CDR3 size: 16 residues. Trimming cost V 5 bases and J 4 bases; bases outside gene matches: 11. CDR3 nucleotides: TGTGCCAGCAGTCATTCTGGGACAGGGAACTCCTATGGCTACACCTTC. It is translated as CASSHSGTGNSYGYTF.

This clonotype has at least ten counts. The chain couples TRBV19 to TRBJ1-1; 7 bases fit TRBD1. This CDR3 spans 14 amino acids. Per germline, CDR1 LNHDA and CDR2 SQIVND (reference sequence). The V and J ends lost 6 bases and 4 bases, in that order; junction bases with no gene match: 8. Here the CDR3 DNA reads TGTGCCAGTAGAGATCCGGGACAGCGCACTGAAGCTTTCTTT. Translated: CASRDPGQRTEAFF. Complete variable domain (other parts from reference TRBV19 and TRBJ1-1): DGGITQSPKYLFRKEGQNVTLSCEQNLNHDAMYWYRQDPGQGLRLIYYSQIVNDFQKGDIAEGYSVSREKKESFPLTVTSAQKNPTAFYLCASRDPGQRTEAFFGQGTRLTVV.

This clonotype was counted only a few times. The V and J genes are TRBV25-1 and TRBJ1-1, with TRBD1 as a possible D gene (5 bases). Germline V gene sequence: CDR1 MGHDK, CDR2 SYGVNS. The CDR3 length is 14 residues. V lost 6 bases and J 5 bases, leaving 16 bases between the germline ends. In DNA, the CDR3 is TGTGCCAGCAGGCCCTCGGGCAGGGTAACTGAAGCTTTCTTT. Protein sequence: CASRPSGRVTEAFF.

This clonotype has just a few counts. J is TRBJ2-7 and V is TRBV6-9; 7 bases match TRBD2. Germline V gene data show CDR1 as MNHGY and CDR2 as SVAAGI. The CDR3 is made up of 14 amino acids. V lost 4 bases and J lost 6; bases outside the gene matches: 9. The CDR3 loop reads CASSFGLGEVEQYF. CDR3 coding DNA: TGTGCCAGCAGTTTCGGACTAGGGGAGGTCGAGCAGTACTTC.

DNA of the CDR3: TGCAGTGCCCAACAGGACGCTTCTGGAAACACCATATATTTT. Protein product: CSAQQDASGNTIYF. The chain joins TRBV20-1 to TRBJ1-3, with D possibly TRBD1 on 5 matching bases. The CDR3 loop spans 14 amino acids. Germline CDR1 and CDR2: DFQATT and SNEGSKA (reference sequence). Trimming removed 6 bases from V and 1 base from J, with 13 bases in between.

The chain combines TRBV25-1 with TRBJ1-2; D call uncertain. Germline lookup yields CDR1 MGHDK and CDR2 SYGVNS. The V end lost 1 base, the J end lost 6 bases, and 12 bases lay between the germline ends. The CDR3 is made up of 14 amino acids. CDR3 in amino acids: CASSESSVGDGYTF. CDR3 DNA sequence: TGTGCCAGCAGTGAATCTTCCGTGGGAGATGGCTACACCTTC.

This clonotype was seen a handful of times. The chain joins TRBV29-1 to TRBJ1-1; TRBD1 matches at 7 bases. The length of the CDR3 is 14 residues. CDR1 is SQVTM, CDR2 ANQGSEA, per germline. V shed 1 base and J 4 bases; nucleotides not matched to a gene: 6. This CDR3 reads CSVEGVSGGTEAFF. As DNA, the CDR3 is TGCAGCGTTGAAGGGGTGTCAGGGGGCACTGAAGCTTTCTTT.

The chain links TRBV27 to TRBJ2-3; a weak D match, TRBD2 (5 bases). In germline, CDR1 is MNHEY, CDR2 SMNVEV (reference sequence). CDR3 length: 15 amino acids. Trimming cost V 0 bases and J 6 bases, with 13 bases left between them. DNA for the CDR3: TGTGCCAGCAGTTTATCGAGGGCGGTGGGGGATACGCAGTATTTT. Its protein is CASSLSRAVGDTQYF.

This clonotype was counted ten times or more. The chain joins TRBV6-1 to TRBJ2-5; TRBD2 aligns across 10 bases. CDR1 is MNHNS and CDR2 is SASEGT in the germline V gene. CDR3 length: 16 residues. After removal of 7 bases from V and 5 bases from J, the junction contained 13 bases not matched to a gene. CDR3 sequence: CASNPVSSGSWETQYF. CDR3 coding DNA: TGTGCCAGCAACCCGGTATCTAGCGGGAGTTGGGAGACCCAGTACTTC.

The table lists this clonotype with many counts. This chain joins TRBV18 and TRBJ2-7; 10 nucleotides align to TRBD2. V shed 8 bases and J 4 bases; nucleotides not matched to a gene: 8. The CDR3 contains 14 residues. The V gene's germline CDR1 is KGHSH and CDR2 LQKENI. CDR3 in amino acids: CASSPAGGSYEQYF. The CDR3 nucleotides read TGTGCCAGCAGTCCAGCGGGAGGGTCATACGAGCAGTACTTC.

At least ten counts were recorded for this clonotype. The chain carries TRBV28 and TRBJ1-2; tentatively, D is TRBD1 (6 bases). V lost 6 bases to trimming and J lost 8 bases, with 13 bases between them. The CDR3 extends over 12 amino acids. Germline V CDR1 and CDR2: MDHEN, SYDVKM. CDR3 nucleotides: TGTGCCAGCAGGACCAGGGGAACGGGCTACACCTTC. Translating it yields CASRTRGTGYTF.

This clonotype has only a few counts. In DNA, the CDR3 is TGTGCCAGCAGCCAAGATGTTACGGATTACGAGCAGTACTTC. This translates into CASSQDVTDYEQYF. V usage is TRBV4-2 and J usage is TRBJ2-7, with no clear D. The CDR3 length is 14 residues. Germline CDR1 reads LGHNA; CDR2 reads YNFKEQ. Trimming cost V 0 bases and J 4 bases, with 10 bases left between them.

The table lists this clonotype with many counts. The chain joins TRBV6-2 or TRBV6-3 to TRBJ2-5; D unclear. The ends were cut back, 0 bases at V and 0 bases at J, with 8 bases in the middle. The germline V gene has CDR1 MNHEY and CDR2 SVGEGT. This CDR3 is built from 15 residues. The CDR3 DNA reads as TGTGCCAGCAGTTACTCAGACGGTTACCAAGAGACCCAGTACTTC. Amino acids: CASSYSDGYQETQYF.